These T cell receptor beta chains were read from a single sample in a study of cytomegalovirus exposure and HLA in healthy donors. This table comes from immunoSEQ multiplex PCR, and its TCRdb copy is limited to in-frame clones, with some not included. Recorded here are 96,000 or so clones; the top ten clones represent 3.4%. The sequencing sample was made of PBMCs. These receptors were collected from a woman younger than 45 in good health and CMV-seronegative. The CDR3 runs from the conserved cysteine through the conserved F or W. The order of the fields is J gene, D gene, CDR3 length, V gene, CDR3 DNA, CDR3 protein. The D gene is left open where the match is weak.

J gene: TRBJ2-2
D gene: TRBD2
CDR3 length: 14
V gene: TRBV7-9
CDR3 DNA: TGTGCCAGCAGCCCATCGGGGGGGTCCGGGGAGCTGTTTTTT
CDR3 protein: CASSPSGGSGELFF

J gene: TRBJ2-5
D gene: TRBD2
CDR3 length: 12
V gene: TRBV29-1
CDR3 DNA: TGCAGCGTTGAATGGGGAGGGGAGACCCAGTACTTC
CDR3 protein: CSVEWGGETQYF

J gene: TRBJ2-3
D gene: TRBD1
CDR3 length: 14
V gene: TRBV29-1
CDR3 DNA: TGCAGCGTTAAGTTCGGACAGGGTACAGATACGCAGTATTTT
CDR3 protein: CSVKFGQGTDTQYF

J gene: TRBJ1-4
D gene: TRBD1
CDR3 length: 14
V gene: TRBV9
CDR3 DNA: TGTGCCAGCAGCGTAGGAGGGGGCCATGAAAAACTGTTTTTT
CDR3 protein: CASSVGGGHEKLFF

J gene: TRBJ2-7
D gene: .
CDR3 length: 15
V gene: TRBV5-7
CDR3 DNA: TGTGCCAGCAGCTCTACCTATCAGGGGGGAGGCGAGCAGTACTTC
CDR3 protein: CASSSTYQGGGEQYF

J gene: TRBJ1-1
D gene: .
CDR3 length: 16
V gene: TRBV27
CDR3 DNA: TGTGCCAGCAGCCCCCCCCAAACGGCGGAGAACACTGAAGCTTTCTTT
CDR3 protein: CASSPPQTAENTEAFF

J gene: TRBJ2-3
D gene: TRBD2
CDR3 length: 16
V gene: TRBV5-4
CDR3 DNA: TGTGCCAGCAGTTTAGCGGGAGGGCGCGGGACAGATACGCAGTATTTT
CDR3 protein: CASSLAGGRGTDTQYF

J gene: TRBJ1-1
D gene: .
CDR3 length: 16
V gene: TRBV11-2
CDR3 DNA: TGTGCCAGCAGCTTACGTAGGGGAGGAGAGAACACTGAAGCTTTCTTT
CDR3 protein: CASSLRRGGENTEAFF

J gene: TRBJ2-7
D gene: .
CDR3 length: 16
V gene: TRBV7-3
CDR3 DNA: TGTGCCACCTGGCCCCCTAAAGCGCCTTTCTCCTACGAGCAGTACTTC
CDR3 protein: CATWPPKAPFSYEQYF

J gene: TRBJ2-7
D gene: .
CDR3 length: 13
V gene: TRBV28
CDR3 DNA: TGTGCCAGCAGTCCCTTCGGGTTCTACGAGCAGTACTTC
CDR3 protein: CASSPFGFYEQYF

J gene: TRBJ2-6
D gene: TRBD2
CDR3 length: 17
V gene: TRBV4-2
CDR3 DNA: TGTGCCAGCAGCCAAGTGACTAGCGGGGCCGGGGCCAACGTCCTGACTTTC
CDR3 protein: CASSQVTSGAGANVLTF

J gene: TRBJ2-5
D gene: TRBD1
CDR3 length: 13
V gene: TRBV29-1
CDR3 DNA: TGCAGCATCAACAGGGGGACCCAAGAGACCCAGTACTTC
CDR3 protein: CSINRGTQETQYF

J gene: TRBJ2-1
D gene: .
CDR3 length: 12
V gene: TRBV29-1
CDR3 DNA: TGCAGCGTTGCCCAAAATTACAATGAGCAGTTCTTC
CDR3 protein: CSVAQNYNEQFF

J gene: TRBJ1-3
D gene: .
CDR3 length: 15
V gene: TRBV30
CDR3 DNA: TGTGCCTGGAGTCGCAGTTCGGGGACTGGAAACACCATATATTTT
CDR3 protein: CAWSRSSGTGNTIYF

J gene: TRBJ2-7
D gene: .
CDR3 length: 14
V gene: TRBV6-1
CDR3 DNA: TGTGCCAGCAGTGCTCGGGGGGCCTCCTACGAGCAGTACTTC
CDR3 protein: CASSARGASYEQYF

J gene: TRBJ2-5
D gene: .
CDR3 length: 14
V gene: TRBV15
CDR3 DNA: TGTGCCACCAGCAGATGGGGGCAACGAGAGACCCAGTACTTC
CDR3 protein: CATSRWGQRETQYF

J gene: TRBJ1-5
D gene: .
CDR3 length: 13
V gene: TRBV7-3
CDR3 DNA: TGTGCCAGCAGCTTGGAGGGAGGGCAGCCCCAGCATTTT
CDR3 protein: CASSLEGGQPQHF

J gene: TRBJ1-4
D gene: TRBD1
CDR3 length: 15
V gene: TRBV9
CDR3 DNA: TGTGCCAGCAGCGCTGGGACAGGGAGGGATGAAAAACTGTTTTTT
CDR3 protein: CASSAGTGRDEKLFF

J gene: TRBJ2-7
D gene: .
CDR3 length: 14
V gene: TRBV4-2
CDR3 DNA: TGTGCCAGCAGCCAAGTCCCGGGGGACTACGAGCAGTACTTC
CDR3 protein: CASSQVPGDYEQYF

J gene: TRBJ2-7
D gene: TRBD1
CDR3 length: 14
V gene: TRBV6-1
CDR3 DNA: TGTGCCAGCAATACAGGGGAGTTACTCGCCGAGCAGTGCTTC
CDR3 protein: CASNTGELLAEQCF

J gene: TRBJ2-1
D gene: .
CDR3 length: 13
V gene: TRBV28
CDR3 DNA: TGTGCCAGCAGTCCCGGGTCCTACAATGAGCAGTTCTTC
CDR3 protein: CASSPGSYNEQFF

J gene: TRBJ1-2
D gene: .
CDR3 length: 14
V gene: TRBV28
CDR3 DNA: TGTGCCAGCAGTTATGGCAGGGTTAACTATGGCTACACCTTC
CDR3 protein: CASSYGRVNYGYTF

J gene: TRBJ1-1
D gene: .
CDR3 length: 14
V gene: TRBV6-4
CDR3 DNA: TGTGCCAGCAGTCTGGGCAGGGGGAACACTGAAGCTTTCTTT
CDR3 protein: CASSLGRGNTEAFF

J gene: TRBJ1-2
D gene: TRBD1
CDR3 length: 15
V gene: TRBV15
CDR3 DNA: TGTGCCACCAGCAGGGACAGGGGCCTTCCCTATGGCTACACCTTC
CDR3 protein: CATSRDRGLPYGYTF

J gene: TRBJ2-1
D gene: TRBD2
CDR3 length: 14
V gene: TRBV28
CDR3 DNA: TGTGCCAGCAGCCCGGGACTAGGAGTCCATGAGCAGTTCTTC
CDR3 protein: CASSPGLGVHEQFF

J gene: TRBJ2-7
D gene: .
CDR3 length: 14
V gene: TRBV2
CDR3 DNA: TGTGCCAGCGCCCTCATCGGTTACTCCTACGAGCAGTACTTC
CDR3 protein: CASALIGYSYEQYF

J gene: TRBJ1-5
D gene: TRBD1
CDR3 length: 16
V gene: TRBV5-1
CDR3 DNA: TGCGCCAGCAGCTTGGGGGCAGGGGGAAGCAATCAGCCCCAGCATTTT
CDR3 protein: CASSLGAGGSNQPQHF

J gene: TRBJ2-5
D gene: .
CDR3 length: 14
V gene: TRBV28
CDR3 DNA: TGTGCCAGCAGTTTATCCGGGTACCAAGAGACCCAGTACTTC
CDR3 protein: CASSLSGYQETQYF

J gene: TRBJ2-2
D gene: TRBD2
CDR3 length: 15
V gene: TRBV6-4
CDR3 DNA: TGTGCCAGCAGCCCGGGACTAGCGGGATCCGGGGAGCTGTTTTTT
CDR3 protein: CASSPGLAGSGELFF

J gene: TRBJ1-2
D gene: .
CDR3 length: 11
V gene: TRBV29-1
CDR3 DNA: TGCAGCGTTGGGAAGGACAATGGCTACACCTTC
CDR3 protein: CSVGKDNGYTF

J gene: TRBJ2-7
D gene: .
CDR3 length: 13
V gene: TRBV5-4
CDR3 DNA: TGTGCCAGCAGCTTGCGTCCTAACTACGAGCAGTACTTC
CDR3 protein: CASSLRPNYEQYF

J gene: TRBJ1-2
D gene: .
CDR3 length: 15
V gene: TRBV5-1
CDR3 DNA: TGCGCCAGCAGCTTGGATAGCAGGGGTGGCTATGGCTACACCTTC
CDR3 protein: CASSLDSRGGYGYTF

J gene: TRBJ2-7
D gene: .
CDR3 length: 13
V gene: TRBV5-8
CDR3 DNA: TGTGCCAGCAGCTTGGGACTCCCCCACGAGCAGTACTTC
CDR3 protein: CASSLGLPHEQYF

J gene: TRBJ2-7
D gene: TRBD2
CDR3 length: 16
V gene: TRBV2
CDR3 DNA: TGTGCCAGCAAGGAGAGGGGACTAGCGGGGGAATACGAGCAGTACTTC
CDR3 protein: CASKERGLAGEYEQYF

J gene: TRBJ2-5
D gene: TRBD1
CDR3 length: 16
V gene: TRBV4-1
CDR3 DNA: TGCGCCAGCAGCGTTAGTCCCGGGACAGGGTCGAAGACCCAGTACTTC
CDR3 protein: CASSVSPGTGSKTQYF

J gene: TRBJ1-3
D gene: .
CDR3 length: 15
V gene: TRBV5-1
CDR3 DNA: TGCGCCAGCAGCTTAACCGGGACATCTGGAAACACCATATATTTT
CDR3 protein: CASSLTGTSGNTIYF

J gene: TRBJ1-5
D gene: .
CDR3 length: 15
V gene: TRBV19
CDR3 DNA: TGTGCCAGTAGTATAGCGGCGGGGGCAAATCAGCCCCAGCATTTT
CDR3 protein: CASSIAAGANQPQHF

J gene: TRBJ2-5
D gene: .
CDR3 length: 14
V gene: TRBV6-5
CDR3 DNA: TGTGCCAGCAGTATCCTGGGCTCCCCAGAGACCCAGTACTTC
CDR3 protein: CASSILGSPETQYF

J gene: TRBJ1-1
D gene: TRBD1
CDR3 length: 15
V gene: TRBV30
CDR3 DNA: TGTGCCTGGAGTGTAGGGACAGTGAGCGGGACTGAAGCTTTCTTT
CDR3 protein: CAWSVGTVSGTEAFF

J gene: TRBJ1-1
D gene: .
CDR3 length: 15
V gene: TRBV7-2
CDR3 DNA: TGTGCCAGCAGCCTCTTAAGGGGGTCTGGGACTGAAGCTTTCTTT
CDR3 protein: CASSLLRGSGTEAFF

J gene: TRBJ1-4
D gene: .
CDR3 length: 14
V gene: TRBV10-2
CDR3 DNA: TGCGCCAGCAGTGAGGAGGGGGGGAATGAAAAACTGTTTTTT
CDR3 protein: CASSEEGGNEKLFF

J gene: TRBJ2-4
D gene: .
CDR3 length: 14
V gene: TRBV11-2
CDR3 DNA: TGTGCCAGCAGCTTAGGATTGGGGGGAGACATTCAGTACTTC
CDR3 protein: CASSLGLGGDIQYF